This TCR beta chain was captured in a study of patients and donors after allogeneic stem cell transplantation. V was clipped by 6 bases and J by 7 bases; unmatched bases: 4. CDR3 length: 13 residues. CDR1 is LNHDA and CDR2 is SQIVND in the germline V gene (reference sequence). MiXCR, run by TCRdb on the RT-PCR reads, gives a single entry per CDR3 protein. The repertoire holds approximately 170,000 distinct CDR3 sequences, with approximately 25% as singletons. The source is a human donor who was either an allogeneic HSCT recipient or a stem cell or donor lymphocyte infusion donor (not recorded which). It is not recorded whose cells these are; they may come from a transplant donor. The sequencing input was blood, either unsorted or a sorted T cell fraction (not recorded which). The V gene is TRBV19, the J gene TRBJ2-1; 9 bases align to TRBD1. The CDR3 region is CASRGTGTNEQFF. The CDR3 DNA reads as TGTGCCAGTAGAGGGACAGGGACGAATGAGCAGTTCTTC. Looking up the rest from reference TRBV19 and TRBJ2-1 gives the full variable domain: DGGITQSPKYLFRKEGQNVTLSCEQNLNHDAMYWYRQDPGQGLRLIYYSQIVNDFQKGDIAEGYSVSREKKESFPLTVTSAQKNPTAFYLCASRGTGTNEQFFGPGTRLTVL.